The present TCR beta chain was sequenced within a study of T-cell reconstitution after alpha-beta-depleted transplantation in children. A library of TCRbeta sequences, prepared with unique molecular identifiers, was generated. TCRdb re-called the PCR reads through MiXCR, storing one row per CDR3 protein. The sample holds 250,000 to 350,000 distinct CDR3 sequences, 9.9% seen once. The CDR3 is made up of 13 amino acids. V was shortened by 5 bases and J by 8 bases, with 10 bases between the two germline ends. Germline CDR1 is SGHAT and CDR2 is FQNNGV. This clonotype originated in a human donor who donated a stem cell graft to a child with SCID. The rearrangement joins TRBV11-2 to TRBJ1-6, with no clear D. The input for sequencing was PBMCs from the stem cell graft donor, taken from the stem cell graft. CDR3 residues: CASSGTSDSPLHF. The CDR3 DNA is TGTGCCAGCAGCGGAACTTCCGATTCACCCCTCCACTTT.